This T cell receptor beta chain was sequenced for a study of shared clonotypes between healthy human individuals. The length of the CDR3 is 20 residues. CDR1 and CDR2 (germline): SGDLS, YYNGEE. V lost 0 bases, J lost 4 bases, and 14 bases stayed unmatched. Study results and caveats: In general, naive subsets displayed greater estimated richness than memory subsets did. Clonotypes shared by all four donors outscored non-shared clonotypes in generation probability.

Libraries were prepared by immunoSEQ multiplex PCR; TCRdb keeps only in-frame clonotypes and omits some of them. Of under 2,500,000 clones listed, under 97% are singletons. As to this clone: The antigen is not known.

Those who donated were healthy HIV-negative adults, with no recent acute infections or vaccinations reported. The sequence was collected from a young man in good health. This chain connects TRBV9 to TRBJ2-1; 12 nucleotides agree with TRBD2. The material sequenced was naive CD4+ T cells sorted from blood. Subset: CD45RA+ positively selected. CDR3 loop: CASSVELRASGRAGYNEQFF. CDR3 bases: TGTGCCAGCAGCGTAGAGTTAAGGGCTAGCGGGAGGGCCGGTTACAATGAGCAGTTCTTC.